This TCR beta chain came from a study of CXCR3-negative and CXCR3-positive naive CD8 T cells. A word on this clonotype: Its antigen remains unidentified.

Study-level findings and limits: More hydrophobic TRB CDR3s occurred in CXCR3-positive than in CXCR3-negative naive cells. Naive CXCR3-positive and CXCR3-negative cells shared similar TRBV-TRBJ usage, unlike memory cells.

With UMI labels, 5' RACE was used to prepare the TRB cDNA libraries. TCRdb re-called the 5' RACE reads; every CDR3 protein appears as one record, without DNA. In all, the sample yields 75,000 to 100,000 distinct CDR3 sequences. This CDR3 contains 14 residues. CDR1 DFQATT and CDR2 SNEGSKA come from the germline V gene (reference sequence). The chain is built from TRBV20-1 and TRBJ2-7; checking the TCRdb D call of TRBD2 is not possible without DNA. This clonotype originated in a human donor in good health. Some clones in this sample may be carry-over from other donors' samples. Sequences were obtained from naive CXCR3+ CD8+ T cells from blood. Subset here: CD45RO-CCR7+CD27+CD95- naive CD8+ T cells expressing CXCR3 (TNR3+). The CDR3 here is CSATASGYSYEQYF.